This entry is about one T cell receptor beta chain. Its antigen has not been determined. It has no much larger one-base neighbor in the sample; base qualities were not kept. Preparation of the library involved the immunoSEQ multiplex PCR assay. For the multiplex PCR, a mixture combining 60 forward primers for TCR Vbeta segments and 13 reverse primers for TCR Jbeta segments was used. The CDR3 region of rearranged TCR beta genes was amplified from genomic DNA with a multiplex PCR assay. On the Illumina HiSeq System, the amplified TCR beta libraries were sequenced as 87-base-pair reads. Under the source paper's analysis protocol: In a later analysis, approximately 74 million unique TCR beta chains were counted across the approximately 640 repertoires, and roughly 11 million of these chains were shared by at least two donors. A nearest-neighbor algorithm error-corrected the raw reads and collapsed the reads into unique sequences, merging closely related sequences to remove PCR and sequencing errors. V, D and J gene segments were assigned by aligning CDR3 sequences to IMGT reference sequences. For a sequence to be retained, a match of at least six nucleotides was required to both a V gene segment and a J gene segment. Rearrangements were called productive when the CDR3 lacked stop codons and stayed in frame with V and J; all others were non-productive. CDR3 was defined according to IMGT convention as the region running from the second conserved V-encoded cysteine to the conserved J-encoded phenylalanine. Sequences without an unambiguous match to a single V gene segment were excluded from the earlier analysis of about 630 of the donors. An earlier analysis of under 750 of the donors called V segments functional above 56.7% productive rearrangements and segregating when the between-donor standard deviation exceeded 5%. A statistical classification framework was built to diagnose cytomegalovirus status from the catalog of TCR beta chain sequences. In a later analysis, V and J genes were assigned by comparing TCR nucleotide sequences against IMGT/GENE-DB human TR gene sequences. Using the TCRdist pipeline, a later analysis assigned CDR3 sequences along with most-parsimonious VDJ recombination scenarios. In a later analysis, each TCR beta chain was defined by its CDR3 amino acid sequence together with its V-gene family, and reads without a unique V-gene family were excluded. In a later analysis, 500 to 650 highly shared, low-generation-probability nucleotide sequences were removed to address suspected cross-contamination and a sequencing artifact. In a later analysis, a clonal expansion index for each public chain was calculated from normalized within-repertoire ranks of inferred template counts. Generation probabilities in a later analysis came from a VDJ recombination model fitted to out-of-frame rearrangements, and those results were checked against IGoR. A later analysis scored TCR-TCR, TCR-HLA and TCR-CMV co-occurrence with hypergeometric tests, applying a repertoire-size bias correction to TCR pairs. To estimate false discovery rates, a later analysis permuted the HLA or CMV assignments 20 times. In a later analysis, co-occurring TCRs were grouped using DBSCAN, and TCRdist sequence similarity was added for clustering within HLA-allele-positive subsets. For co-occurrence clustering, repertoires with fewer than 30,000 or more than 120,000 public chains were excluded, along with several repertoires with anomalous nucleotide sharing. Held by TCRdb, this immuneACCESS table contains in-frame sequences only and omits some clones. Under half of the omission traces to an unresolved V gene where checked; the cause of the rest is unknown. V and J calls plus clone size are reproduced from that table; the DNA served to infer D and trimming. For this sample the table gives more than 100,000 clones, of which 75% to 90% were detected only once. The ten most abundant clones make up roughly 9.2% of the sample.

The data are from a study of cytomegalovirus exposure and HLA in healthy donors (dated by TCRdb to 2015 to 2018). Broadly, across the study: According to an earlier analysis of several hundred of the donors, about 170 million T cells yielded roughly 110 million unique TCR beta sequences and around 280 Gb of sequence data. An early release that covered roughly 600 HLA-typed donors contained 300 to 350 gigabases of sequencing data and tens of millions of unique TCR sequences. Of the roughly 420 genotyped donors, 81% were placed in the genetic ancestry cluster associated with self-reported Caucasian donors. The aim of the study was to test whether cataloging public T cell receptors could identify signatures of past pathogen exposure. The study used immunosequencing to profile the T cell repertoires of about 670 subjects and linked those repertoires to cytomegalovirus serostatus. Along with the approximately 700-subject first cohort, a separate validation cohort of some 130 different subjects was used. The study combined high-throughput TCR immunosequencing, statistical association of individual TCRs with disease status, and machine learning to predict cytomegalovirus infection status. In a later analysis, previously published TCR beta repertoires from several hundred donors were re-analyzed and high-resolution HLA genotyping was added so that TCR occurrence patterns could be studied. Rather than using new phenotypic data, the later analysis identified candidate immune exposures from TCR beta sequences and from how often those sequences occurred across donors. An earlier analysis of around 580 of the donors used high-throughput TCR beta sequencing to judge whether each TCR beta V gene segment behaved as functional or pseudogenic. Donor age, sex, ethnicity and CMV serostatus were compiled together with the repertoire data. A later genetic analysis used genome-wide SNP genotypes for about three fifths of the roughly 700 donors, treating that subset as a discovery cohort. All discovery cohort repertoires had been generated on a single sequencing platform. Both class I and class II loci were covered by HLA typing, at four-digit resolution. The number of donors typed differed by locus, with roughly 629-640 for A, B, C, DRB1 and DQB1, more than 500 for DQA1, 600 to 610 for DPA1, and over 400 for DPB1. A few DR-DQ haplotypes were handled as single units for association and clustering because linkage in the cohort was strong. Across some 400 genotyped donors of the cohort, an average of roughly 250,000 unique TCR beta nucleotide sequences per donor were sequenced, and roughly 17% of those sequences were non-productive. Paper-wide results and their limitations: In a later genetic analysis, a missense DCLRE1C variant was associated with V-gene and J-gene trimming of TCR beta chains, and the association was replicated in an independent cohort. Some IMGT-functional V segments, including TRBV6-2 and TRBV6-3, could not be distinguished by the 87-base-pair reads and were therefore excluded. A further reported finding was that TCR beta sequences accurately predicted the HLA-A and HLA-B alleles for most subjects in the first cohort. Immune exposure information for the cohort was limited to CMV serostatus. The classifier was reported to diagnose cytomegalovirus status with high specificity and sensitivity in both the original and validation cohorts. HLA typing was unavailable for some donors at each locus, so association tests used only the typed subset. A later genetic analysis reported fewer N-insertions in productive TCRs among donors in an Asian-associated ancestry cluster than the approximately 700-donor mean. Across donors, most TCR sequences were observed very rarely, whereas some public TCRs were present in many individuals. In a later analysis, most CMV-associated TCR beta chains were found to appear HLA-restricted, with HLA associations seemingly driven largely by CMV exposure. Several of the top co-occurrence clusters appeared to be linked to parvovirus B19, influenza, CMV and Epstein-Barr virus, according to a later analysis. The authors suggested that the approach could potentially be extended to other disease states and immunological phenotypes. Linkage disequilibrium might explain the correlated functional status among segregating V segments, but an unknown experimental factor could not be excluded. Specific HLA alleles were associated with over 15,000 TCR beta sequences at a false discovery rate of 0.05 in a later analysis. The presence/absence analyses assumed that sequencing depth was roughly uniform across donors, and that assumption may not be true. In vitro tests confirmed that a few of the cytomegalovirus-associated TCR beta chains recognize cytomegalovirus antigens. Because counts were too low, under 20 rarely observed V segments, including chromosome 9 orphons, were left out of the earlier analysis of a few hundred of the donors. When HLA alleles, especially DR and DQ, strongly co-occurred, attributing TCR associations to individual alleles was difficult. The sequencing pipeline was judged likely to have produced a cluster of highly shared sequence variants as a technical artifact. According to a later analysis, TCR association rates differed among HLA loci, with DRB1 alleles showing the most associated TCRs and HLA-C alleles showing the fewest. In an earlier analysis of 587 of the donors, most TCR beta V segments appeared in productive rearrangements about 87% or about 30% of the time, broadly matching IMGT annotations. In the study, roughly 160 TCR beta chains were listed as associated with cytomegalovirus. Compared with equally common non-associated chains, HLA-associated TCR beta chains in a later analysis were more clonally expanded and had lower generation probabilities. In this cohort, only TCR beta chains were sequenced, and detectable features were limited by the absence of alpha or paired-chain data.

The cohort consisted of 600 to 700 healthy bone marrow donors. Cohort members were all nominally healthy when sampled, although unrecorded immune exposures were likely present. The donor was CMV seropositive and belonged to the group of a few hundred seropositive cohort members. A peripheral blood sample was provided by each donor, and peripheral blood mononuclear cells were used for TCR beta sequencing. The Qiagen DNeasy Blood Extraction Kit was used to extract genomic DNA from the blood cell samples. From the cysteine through the phenylalanine, the CDR3 covers 12 amino acids. The read is trimmed to its CDR3 DNA, 36 bases read in frame from base 1. The CDR1 and CDR2 encoded by the germline V gene (reference sequence) are LNHDA and SQIVND. V loses 5 bases, J loses 9 bases, and the germline ends lie 11 bases apart.

The sequence derives from a female donor in good health and CMV-seropositive. Here the chain combines TRBV19 and TRBJ2-1; the D gene remains uncertain. The source material was PBMCs. The DNA sequence is as follows: TGTGCCAGTAGTCCCCAGGCCGTTGAGCAGTTCTTC. Translation gives CASSPQAVEQFF.